The rows below give T cell receptor beta chains drawn from one sample of a study of type 1 regulatory T cells. Their cognate antigens are unknown. TCRdb reanalysed the reads using MiXCR and keeps one entry per CDR3 protein. The sample lists about 62,000 distinct CDR3 sequences, approximately 60% occurring once. Sequenced input: cultured non-Tr1 T cells, either the whole culture or a sorted T cell fraction (not recorded which). These receptors all come from a human donor in good health. CDR3s include the opening cysteine and the closing phenylalanine or tryptophan. The D gene is left open where the match is weak. Expanded clones get a size class; other rows say once, few or many, or leave the size out.

J,D,V,size,DNA,CDR3
TRBJ2-5,-,TRBV18,-,TGTGCCAGCTCACCGGGGGGCAGAGTACAAGAGACCCAGTACTTC,CASSPGGRVQETQYF
TRBJ2-1,TRBD2,TRBV7-3,-,TGTGCCAGCAGCTTAGGGACTAGCGGGAGAGGCAATGAGCAGTTCTTC,CASSLGTSGRGNEQFF
TRBJ1-1,-,TRBV5-4,-,TGTGCCAGCAGCTTTTTATCCCGGAACACTGAAGCTTTCTTT,CASSFLSRNTEAFF
TRBJ2-2,TRBD2,TRBV27,medium-sized,TGTGCCAGCAGTTTCCGATTGACTAGCGATCGGACCGGGGAGCTGTTTTTT,CASSFRLTSDRTGELFF
TRBJ2-5,-,TRBV29-1,-,TGCAGCGTTGGGGAACCCCAAGAGACCCAGTACTTC,CSVGEPQETQYF
TRBJ2-1,TRBD2,TRBV29-1,once,TGCAGCGTTTCCCCTGATAGCGGGAATAATGAGCAGTTCTTC,CSVSPDSGNNEQFF
TRBJ2-1,-,TRBV29-1,-,TGCAGCCTCTCGAGGGGGAATGAGCTGTTCTTC,CSLSRGNELFF
TRBJ2-6,-,TRBV12-3/TRBV12-4,-,TGTGCCAGCAGACTACAGGACTCTGGGGCCAACGTCCTGACTTTC,CASRLQDSGANVLTF
TRBJ1-4,-,TRBV10-3,few,TGTGCCGCCCGGGGGGAGGTAGATGAAAAACTGTTTTTT,CAARGEVDEKLFF
TRBJ2-7,-,TRBV2,-,TGTGCCAGCAGTGAAAGGGACGGTACCTACGAGCAGTACTTC,CASSERDGTYEQYF
TRBJ2-5,TRBD1,TRBV19,-,TGTGCCAGTGGGACCGGGACAGGGTCCGGAGAGACCCAGTACTTC,CASGTGTGSGETQYF
TRBJ1-1,-,TRBV5-1,-,TGCGCCAGCAGCGAGGGGGTGGGGGCTGAAGCTTTCTTT,CASSEGVGAEAFF